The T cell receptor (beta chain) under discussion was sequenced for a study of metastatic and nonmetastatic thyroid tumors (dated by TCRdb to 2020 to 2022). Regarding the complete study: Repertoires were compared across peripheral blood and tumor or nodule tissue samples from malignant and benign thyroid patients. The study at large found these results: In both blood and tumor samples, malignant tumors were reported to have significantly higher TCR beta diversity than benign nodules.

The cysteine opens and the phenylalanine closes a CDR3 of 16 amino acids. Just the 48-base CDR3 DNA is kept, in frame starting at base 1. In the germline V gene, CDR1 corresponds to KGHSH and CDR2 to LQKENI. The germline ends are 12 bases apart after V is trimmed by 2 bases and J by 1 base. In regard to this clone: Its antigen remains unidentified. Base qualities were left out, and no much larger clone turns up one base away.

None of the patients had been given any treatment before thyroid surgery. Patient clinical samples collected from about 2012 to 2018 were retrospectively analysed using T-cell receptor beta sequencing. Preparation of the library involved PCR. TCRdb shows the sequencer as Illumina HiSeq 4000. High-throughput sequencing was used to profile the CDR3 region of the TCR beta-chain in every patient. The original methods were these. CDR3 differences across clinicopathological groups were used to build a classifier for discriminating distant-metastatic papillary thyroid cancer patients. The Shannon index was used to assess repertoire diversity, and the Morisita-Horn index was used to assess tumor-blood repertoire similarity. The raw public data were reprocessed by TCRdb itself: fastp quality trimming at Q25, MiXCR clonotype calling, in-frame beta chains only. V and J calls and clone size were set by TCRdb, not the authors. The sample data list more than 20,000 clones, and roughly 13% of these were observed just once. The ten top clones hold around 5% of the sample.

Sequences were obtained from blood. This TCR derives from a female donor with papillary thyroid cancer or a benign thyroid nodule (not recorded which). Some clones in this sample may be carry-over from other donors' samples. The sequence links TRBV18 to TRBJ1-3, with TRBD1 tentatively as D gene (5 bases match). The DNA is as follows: TGTGCCAGCTCACCAAAGGGACGGAATTCTGGAAACACCATATATTTT. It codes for CASSPKGRNSGNTIYF. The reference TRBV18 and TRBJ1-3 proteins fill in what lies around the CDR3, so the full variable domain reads NAGVMQNPRHLVRRRGQEARLRCSPMKGHSHVYWYRQLPEEGLKFMVYLQKENIIDESGMPKERFSAEFPKEGPSILRIQQVVRGDSAAYFCASSPKGRNSGNTIYFGEGSWLTVV.